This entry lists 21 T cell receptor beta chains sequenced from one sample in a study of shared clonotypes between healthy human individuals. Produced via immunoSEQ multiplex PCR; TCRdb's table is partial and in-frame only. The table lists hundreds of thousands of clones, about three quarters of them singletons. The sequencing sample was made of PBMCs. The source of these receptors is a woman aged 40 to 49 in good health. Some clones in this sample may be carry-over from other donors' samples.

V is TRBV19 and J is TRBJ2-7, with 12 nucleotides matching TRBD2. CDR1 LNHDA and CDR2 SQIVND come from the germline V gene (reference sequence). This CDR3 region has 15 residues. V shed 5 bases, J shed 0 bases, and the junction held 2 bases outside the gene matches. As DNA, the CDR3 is TGTGCCAGTAGTCTAGCGGGAGGGAGCTCCTACGAGCAGTACTTC. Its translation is CASSLAGGSSYEQYF.

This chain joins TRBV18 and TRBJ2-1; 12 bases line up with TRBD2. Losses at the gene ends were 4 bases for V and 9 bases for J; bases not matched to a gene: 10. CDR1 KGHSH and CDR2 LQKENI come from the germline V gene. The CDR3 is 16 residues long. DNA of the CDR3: TGTGCCAGCTCACAAATACTAGCGGGAGGAACGGGTGAGCAGTTCTTC. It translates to CASSQILAGGTGEQFF.

CDR3 region: CASSQELRQPQHF. The CDR3 coding sequence is TGCGCCAGCAGCCAAGAATTGAGGCAGCCCCAGCATTTT. The V call is TRBV4-3, the J call TRBJ1-5; no definite D call. This CDR3 has 13 amino acids. Germline V lookup: CDR1 LGHNA, CDR2 YSLEER. V shed 0 bases and J shed 7 bases, with 7 bases lying between them.

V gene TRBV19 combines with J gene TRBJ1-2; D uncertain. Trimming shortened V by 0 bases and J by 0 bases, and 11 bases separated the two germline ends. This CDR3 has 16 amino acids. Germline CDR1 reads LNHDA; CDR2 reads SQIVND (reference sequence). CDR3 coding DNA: TGTGCCAGTAGTATAGAGGAAGGAGGGACTAACTATGGCTACACCTTC. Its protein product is CASSIEEGGTNYGYTF.

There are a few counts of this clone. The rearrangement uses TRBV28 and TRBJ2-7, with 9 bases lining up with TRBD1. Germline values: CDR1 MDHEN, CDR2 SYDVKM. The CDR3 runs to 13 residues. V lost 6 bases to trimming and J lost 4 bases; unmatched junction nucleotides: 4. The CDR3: CASRAGTGYEQYF. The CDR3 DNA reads TGTGCCAGCAGGGCCGGGACAGGGTACGAGCAGTACTTC.

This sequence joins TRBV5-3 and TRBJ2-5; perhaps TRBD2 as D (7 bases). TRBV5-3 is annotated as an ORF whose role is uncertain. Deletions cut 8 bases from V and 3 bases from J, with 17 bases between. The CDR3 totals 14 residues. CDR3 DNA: TGTGCCAGCAGCGGCGGGGGCCGCGAAGAGACCCAGTACTTC. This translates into CASSGGGREETQYF.

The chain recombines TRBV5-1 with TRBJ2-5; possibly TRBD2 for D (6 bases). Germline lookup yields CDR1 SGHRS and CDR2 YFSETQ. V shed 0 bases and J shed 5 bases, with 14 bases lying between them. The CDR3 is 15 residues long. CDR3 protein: CASSLVGGTRETQYF. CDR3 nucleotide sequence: TGCGCCAGCAGCTTGGTCGGGGGAACCAGGGAGACCCAGTACTTC. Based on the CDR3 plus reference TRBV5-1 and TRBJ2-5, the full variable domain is KAGVTQTPRYLIKTRGQQVTLSCSPISGHRSVSWYQQTPGQGLQFLFEYFSETQRNKGNFPGRFSGRQFSNSRSEMNVSTLELGDSALYLCASSLVGGTRETQYFGPGTRLLVL.

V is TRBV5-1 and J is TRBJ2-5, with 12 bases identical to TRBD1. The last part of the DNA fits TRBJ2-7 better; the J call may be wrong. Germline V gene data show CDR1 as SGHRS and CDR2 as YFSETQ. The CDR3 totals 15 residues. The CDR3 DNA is TGCGCCAGCAGCTTGGAGGGACAGGGGGCCGACGAGCAGTACTTC. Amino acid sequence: CASSLEGQGADEQYF.

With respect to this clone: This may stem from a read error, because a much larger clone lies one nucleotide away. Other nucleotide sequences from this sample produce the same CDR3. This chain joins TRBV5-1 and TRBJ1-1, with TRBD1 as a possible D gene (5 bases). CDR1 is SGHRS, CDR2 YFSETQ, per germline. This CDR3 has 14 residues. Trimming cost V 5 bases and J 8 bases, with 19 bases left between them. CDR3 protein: CASSQTPAGTEAFF. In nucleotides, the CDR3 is TGCGCCAGCAGTCAGACACCCGCGGGGACCGAAGCTTTCTTT.

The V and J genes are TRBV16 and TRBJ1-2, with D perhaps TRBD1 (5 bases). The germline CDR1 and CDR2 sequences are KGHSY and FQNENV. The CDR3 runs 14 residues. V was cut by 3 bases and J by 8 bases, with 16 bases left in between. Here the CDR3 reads CASSQMAGTWGYTF. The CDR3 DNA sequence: TGTGCCAGCAGCCAGATGGCCGGGACTTGGGGCTACACCTTC.

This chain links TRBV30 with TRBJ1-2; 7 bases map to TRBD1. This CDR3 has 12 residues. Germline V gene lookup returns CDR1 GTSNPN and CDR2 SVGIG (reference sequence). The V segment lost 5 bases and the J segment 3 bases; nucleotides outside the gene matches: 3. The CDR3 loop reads CAWSDRDYGYTF. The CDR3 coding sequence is TGTGCCTGGTCCGACAGGGACTATGGCTACACCTTC.

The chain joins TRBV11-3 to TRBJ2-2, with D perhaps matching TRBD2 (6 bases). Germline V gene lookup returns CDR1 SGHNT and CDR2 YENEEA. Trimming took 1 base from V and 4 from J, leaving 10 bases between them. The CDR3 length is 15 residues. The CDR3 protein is CASSLGGTGTGELFF. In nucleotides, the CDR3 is TGTGCCAGCAGCTTAGGCGGGACGGGCACCGGGGAGCTGTTTTTT.

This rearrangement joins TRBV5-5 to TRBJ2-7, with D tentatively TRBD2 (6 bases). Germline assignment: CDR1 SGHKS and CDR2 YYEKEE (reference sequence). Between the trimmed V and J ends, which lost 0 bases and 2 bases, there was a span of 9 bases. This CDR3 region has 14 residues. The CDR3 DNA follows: TGTGCCAGCAGCTTGGGACTAGGTACCTACGAGCAGTACTTC. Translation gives CASSLGLGTYEQYF.

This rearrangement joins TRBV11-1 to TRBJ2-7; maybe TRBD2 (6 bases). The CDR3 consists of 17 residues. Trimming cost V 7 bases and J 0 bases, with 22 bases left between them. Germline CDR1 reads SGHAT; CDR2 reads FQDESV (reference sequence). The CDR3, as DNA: TGTGCCAGCACCTCAGGAGGGAAGGCCGAGAGCTCCTACGAGCAGTACTTC. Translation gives CASTSGGKAESSYEQYF.

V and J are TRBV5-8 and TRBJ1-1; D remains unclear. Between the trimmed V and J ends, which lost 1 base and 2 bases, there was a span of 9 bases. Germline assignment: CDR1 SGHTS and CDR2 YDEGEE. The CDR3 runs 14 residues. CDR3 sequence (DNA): TGTGCCAGCAGCTTGCCCGGAGACAACACTGAAGCTTTCTTT. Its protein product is CASSLPGDNTEAFF.

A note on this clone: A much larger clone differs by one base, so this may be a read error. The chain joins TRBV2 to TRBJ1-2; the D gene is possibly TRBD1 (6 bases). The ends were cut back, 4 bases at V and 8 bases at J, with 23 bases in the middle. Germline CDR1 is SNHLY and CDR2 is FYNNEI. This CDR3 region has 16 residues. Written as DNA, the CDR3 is TGTGCCAGCAGTGGGACGGCCCCAGGGGACGCCGGAGGCTACACCTTC. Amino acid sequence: CASSGTAPGDAGGYTF.

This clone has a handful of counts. The CDR3 nucleotides read TGTGCCAGCAGCCCCACTGGTTACGAGCAGTACTTC. Translation: CASSPTGYEQYF. The chain is built from TRBV6-5 and TRBJ2-7, with unresolved D. The length of the CDR3 is 12 residues. Germline V gene sequence: CDR1 MNHEY, CDR2 SVGAGI. The V and J ends lost 6 bases and 4 bases respectively, with 10 bases between them.

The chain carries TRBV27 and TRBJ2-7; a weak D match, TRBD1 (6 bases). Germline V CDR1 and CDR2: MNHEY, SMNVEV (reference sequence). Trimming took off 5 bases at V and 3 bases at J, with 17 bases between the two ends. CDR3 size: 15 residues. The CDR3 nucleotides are TGTGCCAGCAGTCCCCAGGGGCGGGCCAGCTACGAGCAGTACTTC. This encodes CASSPQGRASYEQYF.

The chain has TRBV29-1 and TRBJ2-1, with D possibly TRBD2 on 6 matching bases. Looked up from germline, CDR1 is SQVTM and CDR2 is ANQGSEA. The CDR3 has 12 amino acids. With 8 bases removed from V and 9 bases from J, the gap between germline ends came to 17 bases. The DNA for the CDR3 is TGCAGCACGGGACTTCCCGGTGTTGAGCAGTTCTTC. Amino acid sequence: CSTGLPGVEQFF.

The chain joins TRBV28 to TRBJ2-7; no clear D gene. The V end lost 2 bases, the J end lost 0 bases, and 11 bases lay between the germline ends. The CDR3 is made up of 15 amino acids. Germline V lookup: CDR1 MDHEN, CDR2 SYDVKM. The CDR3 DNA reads TGTGCCAGCAGTTTAATGGGTATTGGCTCCTACGAGCAGTACTTC. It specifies CASSLMGIGSYEQYF. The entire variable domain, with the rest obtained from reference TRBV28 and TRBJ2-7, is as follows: DVKVTQSSRYLVKRTGEKVFLECVQDMDHENMFWYRQDPGLGLRLIYFSYDVKMKEKGDIPEGYSVSREKKERFSLILESASTNQTSMYLCASSLMGIGSYEQYFGPGTRLTVT.

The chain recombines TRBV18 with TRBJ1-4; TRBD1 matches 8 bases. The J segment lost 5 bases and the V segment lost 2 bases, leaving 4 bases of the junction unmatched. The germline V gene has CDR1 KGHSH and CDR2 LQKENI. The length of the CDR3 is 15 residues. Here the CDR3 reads CASSPITGGNEKLFF. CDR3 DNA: TGTGCCAGCTCACCAATAACAGGGGGGAATGAAAAACTGTTTTTT.